This T cell receptor beta chain was sequenced during a study of shared clonotypes between healthy human individuals. The protocol was immunoSEQ multiplex PCR, while the TCRdb copy is restricted to in-frame clones and leaves out a portion. The sample holds fewer than 3 million clones; 85% to 95% are singletons and the top ten take 0.37%. Recent acute infections and vaccinations were absent in the healthy HIV-negative adult donors. CD45RA-negative memory and CD45RA+ naive subsets were split from the CD4+ cells. Concerning this clone itself: The antigen is undetermined.

The CDR3 extends over 15 amino acids. Deletions cut 4 bases from V and 2 bases from J, with 16 bases between. Findings and caveats of the study: Generation of non-shared clonotypes was less probable than generation of clonotypes shared by all four donors.

The rearrangement joins TRBV5-3 to TRBJ2-7; tentative D call: TRBD2 (5 bases). TRBV5-3 is sorted into the ORF group, with uncertain function. Sequencing was done on a sample of naive CD4+ T cells from PBMCs. Regarding subset: CD45RA+ positively selected. The sequence was obtained from a man between 18 and 35 years old in good health. Some clones in this sample may be carry-over from other donors' samples. CDR3 in amino acids: CARSPRRPPTYEQYF. CDR3 DNA sequence: TGTGCCAGAAGCCCAAGGAGGCCTCCCACCTACGAGCAGTACTTC.